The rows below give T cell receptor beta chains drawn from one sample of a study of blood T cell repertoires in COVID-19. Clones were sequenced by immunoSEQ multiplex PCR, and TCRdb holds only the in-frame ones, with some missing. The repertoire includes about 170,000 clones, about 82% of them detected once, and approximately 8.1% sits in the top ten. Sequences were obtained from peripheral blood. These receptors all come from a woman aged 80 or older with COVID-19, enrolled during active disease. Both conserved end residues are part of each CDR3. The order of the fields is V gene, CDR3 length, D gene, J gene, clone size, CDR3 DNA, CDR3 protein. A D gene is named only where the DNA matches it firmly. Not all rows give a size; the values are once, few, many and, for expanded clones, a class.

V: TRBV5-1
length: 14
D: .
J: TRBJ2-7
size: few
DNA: TGCGCCAGCAGCCTCTCTTTTGGAGCTAAGGAGCAGTACTTC
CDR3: CASSLSFGAKEQYF

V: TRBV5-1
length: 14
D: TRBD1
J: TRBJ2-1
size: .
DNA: TGCGCCAGCAGCTCGGGACAGGGGGCTTATGAGCAGTTCTTC
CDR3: CASSSGQGAYEQFF

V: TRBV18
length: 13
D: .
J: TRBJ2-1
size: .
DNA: TGTGCCAGCTCACCGGGAGGGGGAGATGAGCAGTTCTTC
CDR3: CASSPGGGDEQFF

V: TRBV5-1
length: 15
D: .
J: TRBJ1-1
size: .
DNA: TGCGCCAGCAGCTTTGCCGCGGGTACGAACACTGAAGCTTTCTTT
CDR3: CASSFAAGTNTEAFF

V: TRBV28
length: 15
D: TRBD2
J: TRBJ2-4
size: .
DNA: TGTGCCAGCAGTTTGGGGGGGGGAACCAAAAACATTCAGTACTTC
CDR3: CASSLGGGTKNIQYF

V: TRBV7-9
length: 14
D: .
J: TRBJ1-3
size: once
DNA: TGTGCCAGCGACGCCCAGGGATCTGGAAACACCATATATTTT
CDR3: CASDAQGSGNTIYF

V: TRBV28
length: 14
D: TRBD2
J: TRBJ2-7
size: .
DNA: TGTGCCAGCGGAACTAGCGGGAGAGTCTACGAGCAGTACTTC
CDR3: CASGTSGRVYEQYF

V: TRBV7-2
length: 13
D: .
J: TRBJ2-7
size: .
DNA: TGTGCCAGCAGCTTAGATGAGGGTTGGGAGCAGTACTTC
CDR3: CASSLDEGWEQYF

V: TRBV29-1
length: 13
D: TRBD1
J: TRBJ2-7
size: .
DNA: TGCAGCTACCGTCAGGGGGCTGCATACGAGCAGTACTTC
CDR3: CSYRQGAAYEQYF

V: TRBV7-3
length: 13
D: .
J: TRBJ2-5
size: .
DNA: TGTGCCAGCAGCTTAGACAGCGGGGAGACCCAGTACTTC
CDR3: CASSLDSGETQYF

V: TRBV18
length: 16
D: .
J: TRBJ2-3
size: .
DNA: TGTGCCAGCTCACACCTACAGGGAAGGGGAGCAGATACGCAGTATTTT
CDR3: CASSHLQGRGADTQYF

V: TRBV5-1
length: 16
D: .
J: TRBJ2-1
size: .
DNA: TGCGCCAGCAGCTTGGTTTCCGGGGTTCCCTACAATGAGCAGTTCTTC
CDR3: CASSLVSGVPYNEQFF

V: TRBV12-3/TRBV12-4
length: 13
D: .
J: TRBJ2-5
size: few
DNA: TGTGCCAGCAGGGAACAGGGTAAAGAGACCCAGTACTTC
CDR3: CASREQGKETQYF

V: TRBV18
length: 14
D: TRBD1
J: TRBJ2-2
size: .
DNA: TGTGCCAGCTCCCGGGACAGGGAAACCGGGGAGCTGTTTTTT
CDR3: CASSRDRETGELFF

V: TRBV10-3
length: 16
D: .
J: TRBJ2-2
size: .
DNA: TGTGCCATCAGTGAGTCATTAGCGGTGAACACCGGGGAGCTGTTTTTT
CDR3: CAISESLAVNTGELFF

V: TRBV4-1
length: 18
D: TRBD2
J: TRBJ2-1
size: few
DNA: TGCGCCAGCAGCCGACTCTTTGTTCTAGCGGGGTCCCGCAATGAGCAGTTCTTC
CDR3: CASSRLFVLAGSRNEQFF

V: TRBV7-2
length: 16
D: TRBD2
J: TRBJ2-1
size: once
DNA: TGTGCCAGCAGCTCCGGACTAGCGGGAGCTAGGTCAGAGCAGTTCTTC
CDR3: CASSSGLAGARSEQFF

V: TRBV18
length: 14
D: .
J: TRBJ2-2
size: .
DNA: TGTGCCAGCTCACCCAGGCCGGGAACCGGGGAGCTGTTTTTT
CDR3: CASSPRPGTGELFF

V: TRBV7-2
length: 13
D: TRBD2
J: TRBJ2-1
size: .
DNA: TGTGCCAGCAGTGGGACTAGCGATGGGGAGCAGTTCTTC
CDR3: CASSGTSDGEQFF

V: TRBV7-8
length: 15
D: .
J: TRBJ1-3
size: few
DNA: TGTGCCAGCAGCTTCCGGACAGATTCTGGAAACACCATATATTTT
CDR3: CASSFRTDSGNTIYF

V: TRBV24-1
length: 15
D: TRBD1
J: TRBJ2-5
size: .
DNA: TGTGCCACCAGTGATCCCCAGGGGGCTGAGGAGACCCAGTACTTC
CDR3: CATSDPQGAEETQYF

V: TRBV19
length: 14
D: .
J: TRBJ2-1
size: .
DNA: TGTGCCAGTACCATGGGCGGGGTTCTGAATGAGCAGTTCTTC
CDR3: CASTMGGVLNEQFF

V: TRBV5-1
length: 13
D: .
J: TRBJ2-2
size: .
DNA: TGCGCCAGCAGCTTATCCCAGGCCGGGGAGCTGTTTTTT
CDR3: CASSLSQAGELFF

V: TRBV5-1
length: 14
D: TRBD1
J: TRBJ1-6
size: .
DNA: TGCGCCAGCAGCTTCGGGCAGGGGGGTTCACCCCTCCACTTT
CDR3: CASSFGQGGSPLHF

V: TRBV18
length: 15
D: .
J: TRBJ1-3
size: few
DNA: TGTGCCAGCTCACCACCGGTGGAGGCTGGAAACACCATATATTTT
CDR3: CASSPPVEAGNTIYF

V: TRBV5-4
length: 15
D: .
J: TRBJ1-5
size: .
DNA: TGTGCCAGCAGCGATGGGGGGATGGGCAATCAGCCCCAGCATTTT
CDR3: CASSDGGMGNQPQHF

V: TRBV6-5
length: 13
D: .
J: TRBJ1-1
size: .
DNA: TGTGCCAGCAGTTCCACAGGATCCGTTTTGGCTTTCTTT
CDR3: CASSSTGSVLAFF

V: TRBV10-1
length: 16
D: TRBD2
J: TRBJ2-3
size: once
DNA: TGCGCCAGCGCCCCCGGGACTAGCGGCCTTACAGATACGCAGTATTTT
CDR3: CASAPGTSGLTDTQYF

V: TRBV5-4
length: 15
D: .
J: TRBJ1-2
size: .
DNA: TGTGCCAGCAGCTTGGGACAGTCATATAACTATGGCTACACCTTC
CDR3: CASSLGQSYNYGYTF

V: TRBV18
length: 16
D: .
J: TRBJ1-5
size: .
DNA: TGTGCCAGCTCACCTGAGAATGGGGGCAAAGATCAGCCCCAGCATTTT
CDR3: CASSPENGGKDQPQHF

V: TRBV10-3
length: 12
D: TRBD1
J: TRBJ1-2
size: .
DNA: TGTGCCATCAGGGGGACAGGGCATGGCTACACCTTC
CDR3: CAIRGTGHGYTF

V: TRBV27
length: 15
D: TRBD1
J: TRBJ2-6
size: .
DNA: TGTGCCAGCAGTTCCTACAGGGGTGGGGCCAACGTCCTGACTTTC
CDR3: CASSSYRGGANVLTF

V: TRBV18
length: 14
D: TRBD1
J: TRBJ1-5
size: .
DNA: TGTGCCAGCTCACCAAGGGGACAGGGACAGCCCCAGCATTTT
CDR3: CASSPRGQGQPQHF

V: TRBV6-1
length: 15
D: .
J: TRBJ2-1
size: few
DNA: TGTGCCAGCAGTGAACAGGGGAGCTCCTACAATGAGCAGTTCTTC
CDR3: CASSEQGSSYNEQFF

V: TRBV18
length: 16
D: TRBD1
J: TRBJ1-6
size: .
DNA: TGTGCCAGCTCACTTACCAGGGACAGGGGGAGTTCACCCCTCCACTTT
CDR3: CASSLTRDRGSSPLHF

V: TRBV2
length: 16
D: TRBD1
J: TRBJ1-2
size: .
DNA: TGTGCCAGCAGCGCCGGGACAGGGGCAATTAACTATGGCTACACCTTC
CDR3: CASSAGTGAINYGYTF

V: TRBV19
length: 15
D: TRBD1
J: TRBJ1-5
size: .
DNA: TGTGCCAGTAGCCTCCGGGACAGCCTATCTCAGCCCCAGCATTTT
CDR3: CASSLRDSLSQPQHF

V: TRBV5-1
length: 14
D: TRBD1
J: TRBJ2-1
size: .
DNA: TGCGCCAGCAGCCAGGACAGGGTCGGCAATGAGCAGTTCTTC
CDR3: CASSQDRVGNEQFF

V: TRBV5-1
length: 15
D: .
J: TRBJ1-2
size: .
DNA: TGCGCCAGCAGCTTGGCCGGGAGGACCCCCTATGGCTACACCTTC
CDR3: CASSLAGRTPYGYTF

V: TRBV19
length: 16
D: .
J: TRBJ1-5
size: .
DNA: TGTGCCAGTAGCCCGATAAGCAGGGCGCGGGGGCAGCCCCAGCATTTT
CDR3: CASSPISRARGQPQHF

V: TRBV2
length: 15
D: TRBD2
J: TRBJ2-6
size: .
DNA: TGTGCCAGCAGAGCCGGGGGGGCTGGGGCCAACGTCCTGACTTTC
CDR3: CASRAGGAGANVLTF

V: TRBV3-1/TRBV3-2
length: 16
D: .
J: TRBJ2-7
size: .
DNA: TGTGTCAGCAGCCAAGATTGGCCCGGGAGTGTCTACGAGCAGTACTTC
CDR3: CVSSQDWPGSVYEQYF

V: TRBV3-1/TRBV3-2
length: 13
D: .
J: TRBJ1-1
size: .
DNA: TGTGCCAGCAGCCAAAGGGGAAGAACTGAAGCTTTCTTT
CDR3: CASSQRGRTEAFF

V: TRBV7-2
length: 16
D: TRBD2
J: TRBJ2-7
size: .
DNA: TGTGCCAGCAGCTTAGCGGTTAGCGGGAGGGCCGGTGAGCAGTACTTC
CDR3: CASSLAVSGRAGEQYF